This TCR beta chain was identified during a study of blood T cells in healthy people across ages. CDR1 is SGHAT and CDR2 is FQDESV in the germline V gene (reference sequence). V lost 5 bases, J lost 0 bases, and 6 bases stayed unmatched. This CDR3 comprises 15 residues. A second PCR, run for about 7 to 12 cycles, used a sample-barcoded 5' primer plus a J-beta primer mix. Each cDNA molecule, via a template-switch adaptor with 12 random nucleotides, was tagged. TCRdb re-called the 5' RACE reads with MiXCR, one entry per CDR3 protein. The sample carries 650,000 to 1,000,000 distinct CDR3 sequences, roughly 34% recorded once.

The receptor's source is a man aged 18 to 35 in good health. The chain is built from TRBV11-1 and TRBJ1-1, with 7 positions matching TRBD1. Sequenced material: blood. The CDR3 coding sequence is TGTGCCAGCAGCGTCCACCAGGGGGTGAACACTGAAGCTTTCTTT. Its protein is CASSVHQGVNTEAFF.